The 4 T cell receptor beta chains below all came from one sample that was sequenced in a study of blood T cell repertoires in COVID-19. The method was immunoSEQ multiplex PCR; TCRdb's version includes in-frame clones alone and lacks a portion of them. The sample contains about 200,000 clones, approximately 85% of which appear only once. Sequenced input: peripheral blood. These receptors were taken from a woman aged 65 to 85 with COVID-19, enrolled during active disease.

J is TRBJ1-4 and V is TRBV2, with D uncertain. The CDR3 has 11 residues. Per the germline V gene, CDR1 is SNHLY and CDR2 is FYNNEI. Between the trimmed V and J ends, which lost 7 bases and 8 bases, there was a span of 8 bases. The CDR3 spells CASKAVEKLFF. The CDR3 DNA sequence: TGTGCCAGCAAGGCGGTAGAAAAACTGTTTTTT. The full variable domain, in which reference TRBV2 and TRBJ1-4 provide the parts outside the CDR3, is EPEVTQTPSHQVTQMGQEVILRCVPISNHLYFYWYRQILGQKVEFLVSFYNNEISEKSEIFDDQFSVERPDGSNFTLKIRSTKLEDSAMYFCASKAVEKLFFGSGTQLSVL.

This clone showed up just once. The chain couples TRBV7-2 to TRBJ1-2; TRBD1 agrees at 10 bases. Trimming removed 0 bases from V and 5 bases from J; junction bases left unmatched: 12. The length of the CDR3 is 18 residues. The germline gives CDR1 SGHTA, CDR2 FQGNSA. CDR3 loop: CASSLAPTVGTGVYGYTF. The CDR3 DNA sequence: TGTGCCAGCAGCTTAGCCCCAACAGTCGGGACAGGGGTGTATGGCTACACCTTC.

The chain links TRBV2 to TRBJ1-3; no reliable D call. Trimming removed 3 bases at V and 4 bases at J, with 13 bases between. Germline V gene sequence: CDR1 SNHLY, CDR2 FYNNEI. This CDR3 has 15 amino acids. The CDR3 is CASSDGRASGNTIYF. In nucleotides, the CDR3 is TGTGCCAGCAGTGATGGGAGGGCATCCGGAAACACCATATATTTT.

The chain links TRBV4-3 to TRBJ2-3; 8 bases agree with TRBD2. The CDR3 is made up of 16 amino acids. Trimming took 0 bases from V and 3 from J; bases not matched to a gene: 5. The germline V gene encodes CDR1 LGHNA and CDR2 YSLEER. CDR3 nucleotide sequence: TGCGCCAGCAGCCAAGAAGGGACTAGTGCTACAGATACGCAGTATTTT. The encoded protein is CASSQEGTSATDTQYF.